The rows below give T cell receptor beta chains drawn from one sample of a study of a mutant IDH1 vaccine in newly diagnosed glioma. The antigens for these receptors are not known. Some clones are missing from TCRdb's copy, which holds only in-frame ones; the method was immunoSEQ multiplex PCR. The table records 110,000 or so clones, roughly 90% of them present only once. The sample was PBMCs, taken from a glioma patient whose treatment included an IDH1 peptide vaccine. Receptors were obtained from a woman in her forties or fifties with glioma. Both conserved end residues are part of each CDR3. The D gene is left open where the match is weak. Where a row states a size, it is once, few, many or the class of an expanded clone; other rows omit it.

CDR3: CASSDPDSPNEQFF
DNA: TGTGCCAGCAGTGACCCGGACTCCCCAAATGAGCAGTTCTTC
J: TRBJ2-1
D: .
size: .
V: TRBV6-4

CDR3: CASSGKTIPYNEQFF
DNA: TGTGCCAGCAGCGGCAAGACTATCCCTTACAATGAGCAGTTCTTC
J: TRBJ2-1
D: .
size: .
V: TRBV9

CDR3: CASSSIDSHSGNTIYF
DNA: TGCGCCAGCAGCTCTATCGACAGCCACTCTGGAAACACCATATATTTT
J: TRBJ1-3
D: .
size: .
V: TRBV5-1

CDR3: CASRPAGGPTDTQYF
DNA: TGTGCCAGCAGACCTGCGGGAGGGCCCACAGATACGCAGTATTTT
J: TRBJ2-3
D: TRBD2
size: .
V: TRBV7-9

CDR3: CASSLTAGGHNEQFF
DNA: TGTGCCAGCAGCCTCACAGCGGGAGGGCACAATGAGCAGTTCTTC
J: TRBJ2-1
D: TRBD2
size: .
V: TRBV9

CDR3: CASSQDPGQNTGELFF
DNA: TGCGCCAGCAGCCAAGACCCTGGACAAAACACCGGGGAGCTGTTTTTT
J: TRBJ2-2
D: .
size: .
V: TRBV4-1

CDR3: CASSLEGQGIRGYTF
DNA: TGTGCCAGCAGCTTAGAGGGACAGGGTATTAGAGGCTACACCTTC
J: TRBJ1-2
D: TRBD1
size: .
V: TRBV11-2

CDR3: CASSYRDGTGHYEQYF
DNA: TGTGCCAGCAGTTACAGGGACGGGACAGGGCACTACGAGCAGTACTTC
J: TRBJ2-7
D: TRBD1
size: .
V: TRBV6-5

CDR3: CASSPMTGDSSYEQYF
DNA: TGTGCCAGCAGCCCGATGACAGGGGACAGCTCCTACGAGCAGTACTTC
J: TRBJ2-7
D: TRBD1
size: .
V: TRBV7-9

CDR3: CASTPDRRYNSPLHF
DNA: TGTGCCAGCACCCCGGACAGGCGCTATAATTCACCCCTCCACTTT
J: TRBJ1-6
D: TRBD1
size: .
V: TRBV5-4

CDR3: CASSASGLAGKPNTGELFF
DNA: TGCGCCAGCAGTGCGTCCGGACTGGCCGGTAAACCGAACACCGGGGAGCTGTTTTTT
J: TRBJ2-2
D: .
size: .
V: TRBV10-1

CDR3: CASSKGQGENQPQHF
DNA: TGTGCCAGTAGCAAAGGACAGGGCGAAAATCAGCCCCAGCATTTT
J: TRBJ1-5
D: TRBD1
size: few
V: TRBV19

CDR3: CASSTQGTGRNTIYF
DNA: TGTGCCAGTAGTACCCAAGGGACAGGGCGAAACACCATATATTTT
J: TRBJ1-3
D: TRBD1
size: .
V: TRBV19

CDR3: CASSVAGDGAYEQYF
DNA: TGTGCCAGCAGCGTAGCCGGGGACGGAGCCTACGAGCAGTACTTC
J: TRBJ2-7
D: .
size: once
V: TRBV9

CDR3: CASSLKQGIQETQYF
DNA: TGCGCCAGCAGCCTCAAACAGGGGATCCAAGAGACCCAGTACTTC
J: TRBJ2-5
D: TRBD1
size: .
V: TRBV5-1

CDR3: CASSYDRGQEKLFF
DNA: TGTGCCAGCAGTTACGACAGGGGGCAGGAAAAACTGTTTTTT
J: TRBJ1-4
D: TRBD1
size: .
V: TRBV27

CDR3: CASSGGQGVYEQYF
DNA: TGTGCCAGCAGTGGTGGACAGGGCGTATACGAGCAGTACTTC
J: TRBJ2-7
D: TRBD1
size: .
V: TRBV27

CDR3: CASSGEHTEAFF
DNA: TGCGCCAGCAGCGGCGAGCACACTGAAGCTTTCTTT
J: TRBJ1-1
D: .
size: few
V: TRBV5-1

CDR3: CATHGTRAQETQYF
DNA: TGTGCCACACACGGGACTAGAGCGCAAGAGACCCAGTACTTC
J: TRBJ2-5
D: TRBD2
size: .
V: TRBV2

CDR3: CASSGRTRRTGELFF
DNA: TGTGCCAGCAGTGGCCGGACTAGGAGGACCGGGGAGCTGTTTTTT
J: TRBJ2-2
D: TRBD2
size: .
V: TRBV6-5

CDR3: CASSLLGSGEQYF
DNA: TGTGCCAGCAGCTTACTGGGGAGTGGCGAGCAGTACTTC
J: TRBJ2-7
D: .
size: .
V: TRBV7-6

CDR3: CASRRGYNEQFF
DNA: TGCGCCAGCAGACGGGGCTACAATGAGCAGTTCTTC
J: TRBJ2-1
D: .
size: .
V: TRBV10-2

CDR3: CASSVSPGLAGSNTGELFF
DNA: TGTGCCAGCAGCGTTTCACCGGGACTAGCGGGATCGAACACCGGGGAGCTGTTTTTT
J: TRBJ2-2
D: TRBD2
size: .
V: TRBV9

CDR3: CAISDSLAGEDTQYF
DNA: TGTGCCATCAGTGATAGCCTAGCGGGAGAGGATACGCAGTATTTT
J: TRBJ2-3
D: TRBD2
size: .
V: TRBV10-3

CDR3: CASSPGQGAQTEAFF
DNA: TGTGCCAGCAGCCCGGGACAGGGGGCGCAGACTGAAGCTTTCTTT
J: TRBJ1-1
D: TRBD1
size: .
V: TRBV6-5

CDR3: CASSTLGLGTGNSYEQYF
DNA: TGTGCCAGCAGTACACTAGGGCTGGGGACAGGGAATTCCTACGAGCAGTACTTC
J: TRBJ2-7
D: TRBD1
size: .
V: TRBV27

CDR3: CASSVGIQETQYF
DNA: TGTGCCAGCAGCGTAGGCATACAAGAGACCCAGTACTTC
J: TRBJ2-5
D: .
size: .
V: TRBV9

CDR3: CASSPGTGDGEQYF
DNA: TGCGCCAGCAGCCCCGGGACAGGGGATGGCGAGCAGTACTTC
J: TRBJ2-7
D: TRBD1
size: .
V: TRBV5-1

CDR3: CASSFVAGGPTDTQYF
DNA: TGTGCCAGCAGCTTCGTAGCGGGAGGGCCCACAGATACGCAGTATTTT
J: TRBJ2-3
D: TRBD2
size: .
V: TRBV7-9

CDR3: CAWYTAEQYF
DNA: TGTGCCTGGTACACAGCGGAGCAGTACTTC
J: TRBJ2-7
D: .
size: .
V: TRBV30

CDR3: CASSLPGGGRYNEQFF
DNA: TGCGCCAGCAGCTTACCCGGCGGGGGACGCTACAATGAGCAGTTCTTC
J: TRBJ2-1
D: TRBD2
size: few
V: TRBV5-1

CDR3: CASSQRDRAGGDAQHF
DNA: TGTGCCAGCAGCCAACGGGACAGGGCAGGCGGGGATGCCCAGCATTTT
J: TRBJ1-5
D: TRBD1
size: .
V: TRBV4-2

CDR3: CASSESGVVGKLFF
DNA: TGCGCCAGCAGTGAGTCGGGGGTAGTAGGAAAACTGTTTTTT
J: TRBJ1-4
D: .
size: .
V: TRBV10-2

CDR3: CASSLGGDISYEQYF
DNA: TGTGCCAGCAGTTTAGGTGGGGACATATCCTACGAGCAGTACTTC
J: TRBJ2-7
D: .
size: .
V: TRBV28

CDR3: CASSLRLAGVGTGELFF
DNA: TGTGCCAGCAGCTTAAGACTAGCGGGAGTAGGGACCGGGGAGCTGTTTTTT
J: TRBJ2-2
D: TRBD2
size: .
V: TRBV11-2

CDR3: CASSADGGYGYTF
DNA: TGTGCCAGCAGCGCGGACGGTGGCTATGGCTACACCTTC
J: TRBJ1-2
D: .
size: .
V: TRBV9

CDR3: CASIDQGVGGNTIYF
DNA: TGTGCCAGCATTGACCAGGGGGTCGGTGGAAACACCATATATTTT
J: TRBJ1-3
D: TRBD1
size: .
V: TRBV6-5

CDR3: CASSFAPTGGREQYF
DNA: TGTGCCAGCAGCTTTGCCCCGACAGGGGGCCGGGAGCAGTACTTC
J: TRBJ2-7
D: TRBD1
size: .
V: TRBV11-2

CDR3: CASSVVSGRYFTGELFF
DNA: TGTGCCAGCAGCGTAGTTAGCGGGAGGTACTTTACCGGGGAGCTGTTTTTT
J: TRBJ2-2
D: TRBD2
size: .
V: TRBV9

CDR3: CASSSGTGRSYEQYF
DNA: TGTGCCAGCAGTTCGGGGACAGGGAGGTCCTACGAGCAGTACTTC
J: TRBJ2-7
D: TRBD1
size: .
V: TRBV27

CDR3: CASSQMGLPFYEQYF
DNA: TGCGCCAGCAGCCAAATGGGACTACCCTTCTACGAGCAGTACTTC
J: TRBJ2-7
D: TRBD2
size: .
V: TRBV4-1

CDR3: CASTPTGQGRSRDQYF
DNA: TGTGCCAGTACACCAACAGGACAGGGACGCTCGAGAGACCAGTACTTC
J: TRBJ2-5
D: TRBD1
size: .
V: TRBV19

CDR3: CASSSLFRGQKSSKAYNEQFF
DNA: TGTGCCAGCAGTTCCCTTTTTCGGGGACAGAAATCATCGAAAGCATACAATGAGCAGTTCTTC
J: TRBJ2-1
D: TRBD1
size: .
V: TRBV28

CDR3: CASRTYLGLRYYEQYF
DNA: TGTGCCAGCAGAACCTACCTGGGTCTACGTTACTACGAGCAGTACTTC
J: TRBJ2-7
D: .
size: .
V: TRBV11-2

CDR3: CASSLTGTGYGYTF
DNA: TGTGCCAGCAGTTTAACAGGGACAGGGTATGGCTACACCTTC
J: TRBJ1-2
D: TRBD1
size: .
V: TRBV27

CDR3: CASSAGQGAYEQYF
DNA: TGCGCCAGCAGCGCTGGTCAGGGGGCCTACGAGCAGTACTTC
J: TRBJ2-7
D: TRBD1
size: .
V: TRBV5-1

CDR3: CASSPWEGAGPGELFF
DNA: TGTGCCAGCAGTCCATGGGAGGGGGCAGGGCCCGGGGAGCTGTTTTTT
J: TRBJ2-2
D: .
size: .
V: TRBV27

CDR3: CASSGGGSYNSPLHF
DNA: TGTGCCAGCAGTGGAGGGGGGTCCTATAATTCACCCCTCCACTTT
J: TRBJ1-6
D: .
size: .
V: TRBV2

CDR3: CASSLGTPSNQPQHF
DNA: TGTGCCAGCAGCTTAGGGACACCTAGCAATCAGCCCCAGCATTTT
J: TRBJ1-5
D: .
size: .
V: TRBV11-2

CDR3: CASSVWGGEIVETQYF
DNA: TGTGCCAGCAGCGTATGGGGCGGCGAGATTGTGGAGACCCAGTACTTC
J: TRBJ2-5
D: .
size: .
V: TRBV9

CDR3: CASRSRGQGSYEQYF
DNA: TGTGCCAGCAGATCCAGGGGTCAGGGCTCCTACGAGCAGTACTTC
J: TRBJ2-7
D: .
size: .
V: TRBV5-5

CDR3: CASSYSAEAYEQYF
DNA: TGTGCCAGCAGTTACTCGGCAGAAGCCTACGAGCAGTACTTC
J: TRBJ2-7
D: .
size: .
V: TRBV6-5

CDR3: CASTVAGGDTYEQYF
DNA: TGTGCCAGTACCGTAGCGGGAGGGGATACCTACGAGCAGTACTTC
J: TRBJ2-7
D: TRBD2
size: .
V: TRBV19

CDR3: CASSSLTGGQIYEQYF
DNA: TGTGCCAGCAGTTCCTTAACAGGGGGCCAAATCTACGAGCAGTACTTC
J: TRBJ2-7
D: TRBD1
size: .
V: TRBV6-5

CDR3: CASSYSSSGSNTQYF
DNA: TGTGCCAGCAGTTACTCGAGTTCGGGTTCGAATACGCAGTATTTT
J: TRBJ2-3
D: .
size: .
V: TRBV6-5

CDR3: CASSPPGGAQYF
DNA: TGTGCCAGCAGTCCCCCGGGAGGGGCCCAGTACTTC
J: TRBJ2-5
D: TRBD2
size: .
V: TRBV27

CDR3: CASSFENTEAFF
DNA: TGTGCCAGCAGCTTTGAGAACACTGAAGCTTTCTTT
J: TRBJ1-1
D: .
size: .
V: TRBV7-2

CDR3: CASLRLMNTEAFF
DNA: TGTGCCAGCTTAAGACTGATGAACACTGAAGCTTTCTTT
J: TRBJ1-1
D: .
size: .
V: TRBV2

CDR3: CASSLGNSYTEAFF
DNA: TGTGCCAGCAGCTTGGGAAATTCTTACACTGAAGCTTTCTTT
J: TRBJ1-1
D: .
size: .
V: TRBV7-9